The 25 T cell receptor beta chains reported below all come from one sample, sequenced in a study of post-analysis software for immune sequencing data (dated by TCRdb to 2013 to 2016). The paper as a whole reports these results and caveats: Roughly 5 TRBV segments, including TRBV5-6, TRBV5-1 and TRBV20-1, were significantly more frequent in patients than controls.

Libraries were constructed by PCR. The sequencer listed for this sample is Illumina HiSeq 2500. Unique molecular identifiers were incorporated into TCR beta cDNA libraries to reduce PCR and sequencing biases. TCRdb reprocessed the public reads (quality trimming at Q25 with fastp, clone calling with MiXCR) and kept in-frame beta chains. Entries are consolidated by CDR3 protein sequence, retaining the most common genes and DNA. The sample has approximately 730,000 distinct CDR3 sequences on record, 46% of them singletons. Of the sample, over 4.5% falls within the top ten clones. No antigen has been identified for these receptors. The sequenced sample was blood. These receptor sequences come from a girl aged 5-17 years with multiple sclerosis.

J is TRBJ2-5 and V is TRBV20-1; 11 nucleotides align to TRBD2. The closer fit of TRBJ2-7 to the DNA end suggests the J call may be wrong. This CDR3 spans 16 amino acids. Germline V gene lookup returns CDR1 DFQATT and CDR2 SNEGSKA (reference sequence). The CDR3, as DNA: TGCAGTGCTACCGCGACTAGCGGGGAAAAGAGCTACGAGCAGTACTTC. It encodes CSATATSGEKSYEQYF.

The chain joins TRBV5-1 to TRBJ2-3, with TRBD1 as a possible D gene (5 bases). CDR1 is SGHRS, CDR2 YFSETQ, per germline. With 4 bases removed from V and 2 bases from J, the gap between germline ends came to 17 bases. The length of the CDR3 is 16 residues. As DNA, the CDR3 is TGCGCCAGCAGCCCTGAGGACACAGACTTCACAGATACGCAGTATTTT. Translated: CASSPEDTDFTDTQYF.

This clonotype was seen a handful of times. The CDR3: CSALPGLAGEGYEQYF. CDR3 nucleotide sequence: TGCAGTGCTCTTCCGGGACTAGCGGGAGAAGGGTACGAGCAGTACTTC. This chain connects TRBV20-1 to TRBJ2-7; 14 bases line up with TRBD2. V lost 5 bases, J lost 4 bases, and 10 bases stayed unmatched. Germline V gives CDR1 DFQATT, CDR2 SNEGSKA (reference sequence). This CDR3 is built from 16 residues.

The V gene is TRBV12-3 or TRBV12-4, the J gene TRBJ2-4; D gene unclear. The J call may be in error: the DNA end matches TRBJ2-7 better. This CDR3 is 13 amino acids long. This chain's CDR3 is CASSNDNSDEQYF. The CDR3 DNA reads TGTGCCAGCAGCAACGACAACAGCGACGAGCAGTACTTC.

This clonotype was found a few times. V is TRBV28 and J is TRBJ2-7; tentatively, D is TRBD1 (6 bases). Trimming cost V 4 bases and J 2 bases, with 15 bases left between them. Per germline, CDR1 MDHEN and CDR2 SYDVKM. This CDR3 has 15 residues. Here the CDR3 reads CASSSTSGVAYEQYF. Written as DNA, the CDR3 is TGTGCCAGCAGTTCAACCTCAGGGGTTGCCTACGAGCAGTACTTC.

This clonotype was detected only a few times. The DNA of the CDR3 is TGTGCCACCAGCAGAGATCGGAGCCGTCTTCTTTACAATGAGCAGTTCTTC. Its translation: CATSRDRSRLLYNEQFF. V usage is TRBV15 and J usage is TRBJ2-1; D gene unclear. The CDR3 sequence is 17 residues long. Trimming left V 0 bases short and J 4 bases short, with 16 bases between. Germline V gene lookup returns CDR1 LNHNV and CDR2 YYDKDF (reference sequence).

This clonotype occurred a few times. The J gene is TRBJ2-5, the V gene TRBV20-1; 10 bases fit TRBD2. Near its end, the DNA agrees better with TRBJ2-7, so the J call may be wrong. Germline CDR1 is DFQATT and CDR2 is SNEGSKA (reference sequence). CDR3 length equals 14 residues. CDR3: CSAVSSGSVLEQYF. CDR3 coding DNA: TGCAGTGCTGTTTCTAGCGGGAGTGTCCTCGAGCAGTACTTC.

This clonotype was picked up a small number of times. This chain uses TRBV7-2 with TRBJ2-3; no firm D call. Germline CDR1 reads SGHTA; CDR2 reads FQGNSA. Trimming cost V 1 base and J 7 bases, with 12 bases left between them. The CDR3 is 14 residues long. The CDR3 nucleotides read TGTGCCAGCAGCTTAGTCCCCGAGGCACATACGCAGTATTTT. It is translated as CASSLVPEAHTQYF.

This chain uses TRBV7-2 with TRBJ2-7; a weak D match, TRBD2 (5 bases). Germline lookup yields CDR1 SGHTA and CDR2 FQGNSA. This CDR3 spans 12 amino acids. V dropped 5 bases and J dropped 10 bases, with 15 bases sitting between them. As DNA, the CDR3 is TGTGCCAGCAGCACACTCGGGGTCGAACAGTACTTC. As protein: CASSTLGVEQYF.

V and J are TRBV6-1 and TRBJ2-6; D gene uncertain. This CDR3 spans 16 amino acids. Germline-derived CDR1 and CDR2 are MNHNS and SASEGT. Trimming pared 5 bases from V and 1 base from J, leaving 12 bases between. CDR3 sequence: CASSPQSLSGANVLTF. As DNA, the CDR3 is TGTGCCAGCAGTCCCCAGTCCCTATCTGGGGCCAACGTCCTGACTTTC.

This clonotype has more than one count but fewer than ten. The chain is built from TRBV6-5 and TRBJ1-2; perhaps TRBD1 as D (6 bases). This CDR3 spans 14 amino acids. Germline assignment: CDR1 MNHEY and CDR2 SVGAGI. Trimming removed 0 bases from V and 7 bases from J, with 12 bases in between. The CDR3 bases are TGTGCCAGCAGTTACTCTAGGGGGACGGGTGGCTACACCTTC. This encodes CASSYSRGTGGYTF.

The V call is TRBV28, the J call TRBJ1-2, with 7 nucleotides matching TRBD1. Germline V gives CDR1 MDHEN, CDR2 SYDVKM. The CDR3 has 15 residues. V lost 2 bases to trimming and J lost 7 bases; unmatched junction nucleotides: 10. The chain's CDR3 is CASSLAPTGMGGYTF. DNA of the CDR3: TGTGCCAGCAGTTTAGCCCCGACAGGGATGGGTGGCTACACCTTC.

This rearrangement joins TRBV12-3 or TRBV12-4 to TRBJ2-6, with 7 bases lining up with TRBD1. CDR3 length: 17 amino acids. With 5 bases clipped from V and 0 bases from J, the junction kept 7 bases outside the gene matches. CDR3 nucleotides: TGTGCCAGCAGTCCGGGACAGAGCCCCTCTGGGGCCAACGTCCTGACTTTC. As protein: CASSPGQSPSGANVLTF.

The count of this clonotype is one. This rearrangement joins TRBV7-9 to TRBJ1-2, with a tentative D call TRBD1 (5 bases). Germline-derived CDR1 and CDR2 are SEHNR and FQNEAQ (reference sequence). The CDR3 is 15 amino acids. Between the trimmed V and J ends, which lost 1 base and 6 bases, there was a span of 15 bases. The chain's CDR3 is CASSLERGLRDGYTF. CDR3 DNA sequence: TGTGCCAGCAGCTTAGAAAGGGGACTAAGGGATGGCTACACCTTC.

This clonotype showed up just a few times. The chain recombines TRBV6-5 with TRBJ2-5, with D hard to call. The CDR3 loop spans 13 amino acids. V lost 2 bases and J lost 11, with 15 bases in between. CDR1 MNHEY and CDR2 SVGAGI come from the germline V gene. The CDR3 coding sequence is TGTGCCAGCAGTTACGGCCAGGAACTTCAACAGTACTTC. This codes for CASSYGQELQQYF.

The sample holds a few counts of this clonotype. The chain joins TRBV2 to TRBJ2-7; 8 nucleotides match TRBD2. Losses at the gene ends were 4 bases for V and 1 base for J; bases not matched to a gene: 3. The CDR3 runs to 14 residues. Germline CDR1 is SNHLY and CDR2 is FYNNEI. CDR3 sequence reads: CASSGGLESYEQYF. Written as DNA, the CDR3 is TGTGCCAGCAGTGGGGGACTAGAATCCTACGAGCAGTACTTC.

The chain couples TRBV29-1 to TRBJ2-7; 8 nucleotides agree with TRBD1. Germline lookup yields CDR1 SQVTM and CDR2 ANQGSEA. V shed 4 bases and J 6 bases; nucleotides not matched to a gene: 8. The CDR3 is 13 amino acids. The chain's CDR3 is CSVGQGIISEQYF. CDR3 DNA sequence: TGCAGCGTTGGACAGGGGATCATTAGCGAGCAGTACTTC.

The rearrangement joins TRBV7-9 to TRBJ2-4; no clear D. This CDR3 comprises 14 residues. Germline V CDR1 and CDR2: SEHNR, FQNEAQ (reference sequence). Trimming removed 5 bases at V and 1 base at J, with 9 bases between. The CDR3 region is CASSPDAAKNIQYF. DNA for the CDR3: TGTGCCAGCAGCCCGGACGCGGCCAAAAACATTCAGTACTTC. The whole variable domain, remainder taken from reference TRBV7-9 and TRBJ2-4, is DTGVSQNPRHKITKRGQNVTFRCDPISEHNRLYWYRQTLGQGPEFLTYFQNEAQLEKSRLLSDRFSAERPKGSFSTLEIQRTEQGDSAMYLCASSPDAAKNIQYFGAGTRLSVL.

V gene TRBV2 combines with J gene TRBJ1-2; no definite D call. Germline V CDR1 and CDR2: SNHLY, FYNNEI. This CDR3 is 14 amino acids long. The V end lost 10 bases, the J end lost 4 bases, and 19 bases lay between the germline ends. CDR3 in DNA: TGTGCCACCTTACCGGGGAGGTTCAGCTATGGCTACACCTTC. This gives the protein CATLPGRFSYGYTF.

The chain uses TRBV20-1 and TRBJ2-1; maybe TRBD1 (6 bases). The CDR3 has 17 residues. The germline V gene has CDR1 DFQATT and CDR2 SNEGSKA (reference sequence). The V gene lost 3 bases and the J gene lost 2 bases, with 20 bases spanning the gap. For the CDR3, the DNA is TGCAGTGCTAGTCCTGGATTACAGGGCTCCCCCTACAATGAGCAGTTCTTC. This codes for CSASPGLQGSPYNEQFF.

The chain has TRBV7-9 and TRBJ2-7, with 9 bases that match TRBD1. The junction had 7 bases not matched to a gene; V was cut back by 2 bases and J by 5 bases. The length of the CDR3 is 15 residues. CDR1 and CDR2 (germline): SEHNR, FQNEAQ (reference sequence). The CDR3 DNA reads TGTGCCAGCAGCTTACCGGGGACAGGGTCCGACGAGCAGTACTTC. Translating it yields CASSLPGTGSDEQYF.

The chain carries TRBV5-1 and TRBJ2-7; D gene unclear. The length of the CDR3 is 14 residues. V was shortened by 1 base and J by 3 bases, with 11 bases between the two germline ends. Germline V CDR1 and CDR2: SGHRS, YFSETQ. The DNA of the CDR3 is TGCGCCAGCAGCTTGCAAGGCGCACTCTACGAGCAGTACTTC. This encodes CASSLQGALYEQYF.

This chain joins TRBV7-2 and TRBJ1-2; tentative D call: TRBD1 (6 bases). Germline V gives CDR1 SGHTA, CDR2 FQGNSA. The CDR3 runs 13 residues. The V and J ends lost 4 bases and 6 bases respectively, with 12 bases between them. CDR3 bases: TGTGCCAGCAGCTCTCAGGGGAGGCATGGCTACACCTTC. This sequence encodes CASSSQGRHGYTF.

This clonotype was counted only a few times. The chain employs TRBV7-3 and TRBJ2-1; the match to TRBD2 covers 13 bases. V dropped 0 bases and J dropped 6; count of bases not matched to a gene: 8. Germline CDR1 SGHTA, CDR2 FQGTGA. The CDR3 loop spans 18 amino acids. CDR3 DNA sequence: TGTGCCAGCAGCTTAACGTACCCACTAGCGGGAGGGTCCAATGAGCAGTTCTTC. Protein: CASSLTYPLAGGSNEQFF.

The chain combines TRBV14 with TRBJ1-2; D remains unclear. The CDR3 totals 15 residues. V lost 0 bases to trimming and J lost 2 bases, with 10 bases between them. Germline V CDR1 and CDR2: SGHDN, FVKESK. The chain's CDR3 is CASSQDMQSNYGYTF. The CDR3 DNA reads as TGTGCCAGCAGCCAAGACATGCAGTCCAACTATGGCTACACCTTC.